This TCR beta chain was sequenced in a study of T cell clonotyping in hematopoietic cell transplantation. The study, taken as a whole, reports: Recipient TCR diversity dropped after transplant; expanded clonotypes rose from day 30 to 180. Graft donor and pretransplant recipient Inverse Simpson Index values predicted broader posttransplant TCR diversity.

For this clone: Its antigen is currently unknown.

Assay used: immunoSEQ multiplex PCR; TCRdb lists only in-frame clones, some missing. The table shows 13,000 or so clones, with around 97% occurring only once. This CDR3 has 15 residues. In germline, CDR1 is SNHLY, CDR2 FYNNEI. Trimming took off 0 bases at V and 6 bases at J, with 14 bases between the two ends. The starting material was peripheral blood mononuclear cells, obtained 30 days after allogeneic stem cell transplant. This receptor was taken from a female patient between 50 and 59 years old who had an allogeneic stem cell transplant from an unrelated donor, so T cells may come from the graft donor. Some clones in this sample may be carry-over from other donors' samples. The chain has TRBV2 and TRBJ1-2; possibly TRBD1 for D (6 bases). CDR3 loop: CASSEAWGAGDGYTF. As DNA, the CDR3 is TGTGCCAGCAGTGAAGCCTGGGGGGCAGGAGATGGCTACACCTTC.